Below, 22 T cell receptor beta chains from the same sample are listed, as sequenced in a study of T cell responses to AZD1222 COVID-19 vaccine (dated by TCRdb to about 2021). In light of the paper, this sample's time point label describes: baseline before first vaccination. In the paper's terms, the treatment or condition label means: meningococcal conjugate vaccine given as trial control. Library preparation used the immunoSEQ multiplex PCR assay. TCRdb provides this immuneACCESS table in a form limited to in-frame rearrangements. Some clones are lacking; in checked studies, under half of them reflect an unresolved V gene, and why the rest are absent is not known. The sample records under 150,000 clones, just over 90% of which are singletons. The top ten clonotypes cover less than 3.5% of the sample. The sequenced sample was peripheral blood, obtained on day 0 of MenACWY control vaccination. The receptors stem from an adult in good health.

This chain uses TRBV4-2 with TRBJ1-4; D is perhaps TRBD1 (5 bases). V lost 8 bases to trimming and J lost 2 bases, with 18 bases between them. This CDR3 region has 16 residues. CDR1 is LGHNA and CDR2 is YNFKEQ in the germline V gene. The CDR3 spells CASRGGAAGTNEKLFF. The CDR3, as DNA: TGTGCCAGCCGTGGAGGTGCGGCAGGGACTAATGAAAAACTGTTTTTT.

The count of this clone is one. The V and J genes are TRBV6-4 and TRBJ2-3; tentative D call: TRBD2 (5 bases). CDR3 length: 13 residues. The ends were cut back, 0 bases at V and 9 bases at J, with 10 bases in the middle. The germline gives CDR1 MRHNA, CDR2 SNTAGT. CDR3 in amino acids: CASSDSTISTQYF. For the CDR3, the DNA is TGTGCCAGCAGTGACTCGACTATCAGCACGCAGTATTTT.

The genes are TRBV7-2 and TRBJ1-1, with D unclear. Trimming left V 2 bases short and J 4 bases short, with 5 bases between. CDR3 length: 12 residues. The germline gives CDR1 SGHTA, CDR2 FQGNSA. In nucleotides, the CDR3 is TGTGCCAGCAGCTTATGGCGCACTGAAGCTTTCTTT. Its translation is CASSLWRTEAFF.

The V gene is TRBV6-5, the J gene TRBJ1-5, with D possibly matching TRBD1 (5 bases). Between the trimmed V and J ends, which lost 2 bases and 11 bases, there was a span of 22 bases. Germline CDR1 reads MNHEY; CDR2 reads SVGAGI. The CDR3 covers 16 residues. CDR3: CASSYRNGGPGGTQHF. The CDR3 DNA follows: TGTGCCAGCAGTTACCGTAATGGGGGTCCCGGGGGGACCCAGCATTTT.

This rearrangement joins TRBV7-9 to TRBJ2-1; D assignment may be TRBD1 or TRBD2 (6 bases each). V lost 0 bases and J lost 10, with 10 bases in between. Per germline, CDR1 SEHNR and CDR2 FQNEAQ (reference sequence). This CDR3 comprises 13 residues. CDR3 residues: CASSLADGGEQFF. CDR3 DNA sequence: TGTGCCAGCAGCTTAGCCGACGGGGGCGAGCAGTTCTTC. The full variable domain, its missing parts supplied by reference TRBV7-9 and TRBJ2-1, is DTGVSQNPRHKITKRGQNVTFRCDPISEHNRLYWYRQTLGQGPEFLTYFQNEAQLEKSRLLSDRFSAERPKGSFSTLEIQRTEQGDSAMYLCASSLADGGEQFFGPGTRLTVL.

This sequence joins TRBV27 and TRBJ1-4; no firm D call. Between the trimmed V and J ends, which lost 2 bases and 3 bases, there was a span of 13 bases. This CDR3 region has 16 residues. The V gene's germline CDR1 is MNHEY and CDR2 SMNVEV (reference sequence). The CDR3 reads CASSLGIEIPNEKLFF. For the CDR3, the DNA is TGTGCCAGCAGTTTAGGAATTGAAATCCCTAATGAAAAACTGTTTTTT.

The chain joins TRBV19 to TRBJ1-5; weak D call: TRBD1 (5 bases). The CDR3 length is 15 residues. CDR1 is LNHDA and CDR2 is SQIVND in the germline V gene (reference sequence). Deletions cut 7 bases from V and 4 bases from J, with 17 bases between. For the CDR3, the DNA is TGTGCCAGTACCGCCGACAGAGGAAAAAATCAGCCCCAGCATTTT. This sequence encodes CASTADRGKNQPQHF.

The gene calls are TRBV28 and TRBJ2-1, with D perhaps matching TRBD2 (6 bases). CDR3 length equals 15 residues. The germline V gene encodes CDR1 MDHEN and CDR2 SYDVKM. The V and J ends lost 5 bases and 8 bases respectively, with 19 bases between them. The CDR3 loop reads CASSRPLGGGDEQFF. Written as DNA, the CDR3 is TGTGCCAGCAGTCGCCCTCTGGGGGGTGGCGATGAGCAGTTCTTC. Using reference TRBV28 and TRBJ2-1 for the parts outside the CDR3, the full variable domain is DVKVTQSSRYLVKRTGEKVFLECVQDMDHENMFWYRQDPGLGLRLIYFSYDVKMKEKGDIPEGYSVSREKKERFSLILESASTNQTSMYLCASSRPLGGGDEQFFGPGTRLTVL.

This chain joins TRBV19 and TRBJ2-3, with TRBD1 identical over 8 bases. V gave up 5 bases and J gave up 0 bases; unmatched junction bases: 7. Germline loops: CDR1 LNHDA, CDR2 SQIVND (reference sequence). The CDR3 runs 16 residues. The CDR3: CASSAVRTGSTDTQYF. The CDR3 nucleotides read TGTGCCAGTAGTGCCGTGAGGACAGGGAGCACAGATACGCAGTATTTT.

The chain uses TRBV7-2 and TRBJ2-5, with a possible D match to TRBD2 (6 bases). This CDR3 region has 14 residues. Trimming removed 2 bases at V and 4 bases at J, with 11 bases between. Germline CDR1 SGHTA, CDR2 FQGNSA. The CDR3 DNA follows: TGTGCCAGCAGCTTACAACCTAGCGCAGAGACCCAGTACTTC. It translates to CASSLQPSAETQYF.

The CDR3, as DNA: TGTGCCAGCAGGCAAGGGTCTGGAAACACCATATATTTT. The encoded protein is CASRQGSGNTIYF. The chain couples TRBV25-1 to TRBJ1-3; D not certain. This CDR3 has 13 amino acids. Germline V CDR1 and CDR2: MGHDK, SYGVNS. V lost 6 bases, J lost 1 base, and 7 bases lay in between.

This sequence joins TRBV19 and TRBJ1-5; tentative D call: TRBD1 (5 bases). Germline V gives CDR1 LNHDA, CDR2 SQIVND (reference sequence). V was pared by 5 bases and J by 0 bases, with 8 bases between. CDR3 length: 14 residues. The CDR3 DNA is TGTGCCAGTAGTTGGGGCAATAGCAATCAGCCCCAGCATTTT. Translation gives CASSWGNSNQPQHF.

The chain recombines TRBV7-2 with TRBJ2-4, with TRBD2 identical over 7 bases. Germline-derived CDR1 and CDR2 are SGHTA and FQGNSA. V shed 5 bases and J 6 bases; nucleotides not matched to a gene: 13. There are 16 residues in the CDR3. As DNA, the CDR3 is TGTGCCAGCAGCCGGCCCCGGGCGGGAGCCTCAAACATTCAGTACTTC. Translating gives CASSRPRAGASNIQYF.

The rearrangement links TRBV4-1 to TRBJ2-5; D is possibly TRBD1 (7 bases). The germline V gene encodes CDR1 MGHRA and CDR2 YSYEKL. Trimming took 3 bases from V and 7 from J, leaving 21 bases between them. The CDR3 has 16 amino acids. This CDR3 reads CASSHEPTGTRPTQYF. The CDR3, as DNA: TGCGCCAGCAGCCACGAACCGACAGGGACTCGCCCGACCCAGTACTTC.

Here the CDR3 reads CASSFGLAETQYF. CDR3 bases: TGTGCCAGCAGTTTTGGACTAGCGGAGACCCAGTACTTC. The chain carries TRBV7-9 and TRBJ2-5; 9 positions agree with TRBD2. The CDR3 is 13 residues long. Germline trimming cut 6 bases from V and 5 bases from J; bases unmatched to any gene: 4. In germline, CDR1 is SEHNR, CDR2 FQNEAQ (reference sequence).

The gene calls are TRBV6-5 and TRBJ2-1, with D uncertain. The V and J ends lost 4 bases and 6 bases respectively, with 10 bases between them. Per germline, CDR1 MNHEY and CDR2 SVGAGI. This CDR3 contains 13 residues. CDR3 nucleotides: TGTGCCAGCAGTTTAGAGGACGGCAATGAGCAGTTCTTC. Its protein product is CASSLEDGNEQFF.

This chain connects TRBV29-1 to TRBJ2-7; D is possibly TRBD2 (6 bases). Trimming removed 3 bases from V and 1 base from J, with 7 bases in between. CDR3 length: 12 amino acids. Germline assignment: CDR1 SQVTM and CDR2 ANQGSEA. CDR3 sequence (DNA): TGCAGCGTTGAGGAGGGGTCCTACGAGCAGTACTTC. Translating it yields CSVEEGSYEQYF.

This clone has just one count. The chain carries TRBV19 and TRBJ1-5, with TRBD1 matching 8 bases. With V trimmed by 6 bases and J by 2 bases, 6 bases remained unmatched. Germline CDR1 and CDR2: LNHDA and SQIVND (reference sequence). The CDR3 length is 15 residues. CDR3 amino acids: CASSEGQGGNQPQHF. DNA of the CDR3: TGTGCCAGTAGCGAAGGACAGGGAGGCAATCAGCCCCAGCATTTT.

This clone turned up a few times. The chain recombines TRBV6-5 with TRBJ1-1; a possible D gene is TRBD1 (5 bases). V was clipped by 6 bases and J by 4 bases, with 6 bases between them. In germline, CDR1 is MNHEY, CDR2 SVGAGI. The CDR3 has 11 amino acids. CDR3 bases: TGTGCCAGCAGGGGGGGCACTGAAGCTTTCTTT. Its protein product is CASRGGTEAFF.

V is TRBV11-1 and J is TRBJ2-7, with D tentatively TRBD1 (5 bases). CDR3 length: 13 residues. V gave up 2 bases and J gave up 8 bases, with 13 bases separating them. Looked up from germline, CDR1 is SGHAT and CDR2 is FQDESV (reference sequence). CDR3 coding DNA: TGTGCCAGCAGCTTAATGACAGCCGACCAGCAGTACTTC. This gives the protein CASSLMTADQQYF.

This chain joins TRBV5-4 and TRBJ2-7; D might be TRBD1 (6 bases). From germline, CDR1 is SGHNT and CDR2 YYREEE (reference sequence). Trimming shortened V by 4 bases and J by 2 bases, and 13 bases separated the two germline ends. CDR3 length: 14 amino acids. The CDR3 DNA reads as TGTGCCAGCAGCCCTTCGTCAGGGGCCTACGAGCAGTACTTC. Its protein is CASSPSSGAYEQYF. The full variable domain, with the rest looked up from reference TRBV5-4 and TRBJ2-7, is ETGVTQSPTHLIKTRGQQVTLRCSSQSGHNTVSWYQQALGQGPQFIFQYYREEENGRGNFPPRFSGLQFPNYSSELNVNALELDDSALYLCASSPSSGAYEQYFGPGTRLTVT.

The J gene is TRBJ1-6, the V gene TRBV5-1; a possible D gene is TRBD1 (6 bases). V gave up 2 bases and J gave up 8 bases, with 14 bases separating them. The CDR3 loop spans 15 amino acids. Germline-derived CDR1 and CDR2 are SGHRS and YFSETQ. CDR3 protein: CASSFRGSGDSPLHF. CDR3 coding DNA: TGCGCCAGCAGCTTCCGGGGATCAGGGGATTCACCCCTCCACTTT.